A selection of T cell receptor beta chains follows, all from one sample in a study of cytomegalovirus exposure and HLA in healthy donors. Some clones are missing from TCRdb's copy, which holds only in-frame ones; the method was immunoSEQ multiplex PCR. Of about 80,000 clones listed, roughly 69% are singletons. Sequenced sample: PBMCs. The receptors here all came from a woman aged 50 to 65 in good health and CMV-seropositive. The CDR3 runs from the conserved cysteine through the conserved F or W. The order of the fields is D gene, V gene, clone size, J gene, CDR3 protein, CDR3 DNA. A D gene is named only where the DNA matches it firmly. Clone sizes are given selectively: once, few, many, or a class where the clone is expanded.

d_gene: -
v_gene: TRBV19
abundance: -
j_gene: TRBJ1-5
CDR3aa: CASSRQDSNQPQHF
CDR3nt: TGTGCCAGTAGCCGACAGGACAGCAATCAGCCCCAGCATTTT

d_gene: -
v_gene: TRBV5-6
abundance: -
j_gene: TRBJ2-7
CDR3aa: CASSLGTVSEQYF
CDR3nt: TGTGCCAGCAGCTTGGGGACAGTGAGTGAGCAGTACTTC

d_gene: TRBD1
v_gene: TRBV7-3
abundance: -
j_gene: TRBJ2-2
CDR3aa: CASSLGQANTGELFF
CDR3nt: TGTGCCAGCAGCTTAGGACAGGCGAACACCGGGGAGCTGTTTTTT

d_gene: -
v_gene: TRBV7-9
abundance: few
j_gene: TRBJ1-3
CDR3aa: CASSLGRASGNTIYF
CDR3nt: TGTGCCAGCAGCTTAGGCAGGGCGAGTGGAAACACCATATATTTT

d_gene: -
v_gene: TRBV7-9
abundance: -
j_gene: TRBJ1-1
CDR3aa: CASRGRLGAKNTEAFF
CDR3nt: TGTGCCAGCAGAGGTCGCCTAGGGGCAAAGAACACTGAAGCTTTCTTT

d_gene: -
v_gene: TRBV4-1
abundance: -
j_gene: TRBJ1-1
CDR3aa: CASCSGGFRGRNTEAFF
CDR3nt: TGCGCCAGCTGCTCCGGGGGGTTCAGGGGCCGGAACACTGAAGCTTTCTTT

d_gene: -
v_gene: TRBV9
abundance: few
j_gene: TRBJ2-5
CDR3aa: CASSVAGSQETQYF
CDR3nt: TGTGCCAGCAGCGTAGCAGGGTCTCAAGAGACCCAGTACTTC

d_gene: -
v_gene: TRBV6-4
abundance: -
j_gene: TRBJ2-1
CDR3aa: CASSVEGRSSNEQFF
CDR3nt: TGTGCCAGCAGTGTGGAGGGGCGTTCTAGCAATGAGCAGTTCTTC

d_gene: -
v_gene: TRBV4-1
abundance: few
j_gene: TRBJ1-5
CDR3aa: CASSQDEAGGNQPQHF
CDR3nt: TGTGCCAGCAGCCAAGATGAGGCCGGGGGCAATCAGCCCCAGCATTTT

d_gene: TRBD1
v_gene: TRBV5-6
abundance: -
j_gene: TRBJ1-1
CDR3aa: CASSRDRGTTEAFF
CDR3nt: TGTGCCAGCAGCAGGGACAGGGGAACAACTGAAGCTTTCTTT

d_gene: TRBD1
v_gene: TRBV10-3
abundance: -
j_gene: TRBJ1-5
CDR3aa: CAISELWDRGSSNQPQHF
CDR3nt: TGTGCCATCAGTGAGCTTTGGGACAGGGGAAGTAGCAATCAGCCCCAGCATTTT

d_gene: TRBD1
v_gene: TRBV4-2
abundance: -
j_gene: TRBJ1-2
CDR3aa: CASSQVRAQGDYGYTF
CDR3nt: TGTGCCAGCAGCCAAGTAAGGGCACAGGGGGACTATGGCTACACCTTC

d_gene: -
v_gene: TRBV10-3
abundance: -
j_gene: TRBJ2-5
CDR3aa: CATNRDTSPGETQYF
CDR3nt: TGTGCCACGAACCGGGACACCTCCCCGGGGGAGACCCAGTACTTC

d_gene: TRBD2
v_gene: TRBV6-5
abundance: few
j_gene: TRBJ2-5
CDR3aa: CASSYQRGQETQYF
CDR3nt: TGTGCCAGCAGTTACCAGCGGGGACAAGAGACCCAGTACTTC

d_gene: TRBD2
v_gene: TRBV11-2
abundance: few
j_gene: TRBJ2-1
CDR3aa: CASSLGVLAGGGNEQFF
CDR3nt: TGTGCCAGCAGCTTAGGGGTACTAGCGGGGGGTGGGAATGAGCAGTTCTTC

d_gene: -
v_gene: TRBV11-3
abundance: few
j_gene: TRBJ2-1
CDR3aa: CASSLRGSYNEQFF
CDR3nt: TGTGCCAGCAGCTTAAGAGGTTCCTACAATGAGCAGTTCTTC

d_gene: -
v_gene: TRBV5-1
abundance: -
j_gene: TRBJ1-5
CDR3aa: CASSLDGYSNQPQHF
CDR3nt: TGCGCCAGCAGCTTGGACGGTTATAGCAATCAGCCCCAGCATTTT

d_gene: -
v_gene: TRBV5-1
abundance: -
j_gene: TRBJ2-3
CDR3aa: CASSLVSGGAADTQYF
CDR3nt: TGCGCCAGCAGCTTGGTGTCAGGCGGGGCGGCAGATACGCAGTATTTT

d_gene: -
v_gene: TRBV7-3
abundance: -
j_gene: TRBJ2-1
CDR3aa: CASSLSPGGNYNEQFF
CDR3nt: TGTGCCAGCAGCTTATCTCCGGGGGGCAACTACAATGAGCAGTTCTTC

d_gene: TRBD1
v_gene: TRBV14
abundance: -
j_gene: TRBJ1-1
CDR3aa: CASSQEGTGKRAEAFF
CDR3nt: TGTGCCAGCAGCCAAGAAGGGACAGGGAAAAGGGCTGAAGCTTTCTTT

d_gene: -
v_gene: TRBV27
abundance: -
j_gene: TRBJ2-1
CDR3aa: CASSLRAGQEQFF
CDR3nt: TGTGCCAGCAGTTTACGGGCGGGTCAGGAGCAGTTCTTC

d_gene: TRBD1
v_gene: TRBV19
abundance: -
j_gene: TRBJ2-1
CDR3aa: CASSIVGQGVYNEQFF
CDR3nt: TGTGCCAGTAGTATTGTAGGGCAGGGGGTTTACAATGAGCAGTTCTTC

d_gene: TRBD2
v_gene: TRBV28
abundance: -
j_gene: TRBJ2-5
CDR3aa: CASSDSGRGETQYF
CDR3nt: TGTGCCAGCAGCGATTCGGGGCGGGGGGAGACCCAGTACTTC

d_gene: -
v_gene: TRBV5-1
abundance: -
j_gene: TRBJ1-3
CDR3aa: CASSLGQVISGNTIYF
CDR3nt: TGCGCCAGCAGCTTGGGGCAGGTCATCTCTGGAAACACCATATATTTT

d_gene: -
v_gene: TRBV2
abundance: -
j_gene: TRBJ1-5
CDR3aa: CASSEEGRLNQPQHF
CDR3nt: TGTGCCAGCAGTGAAGAGGGGCGCTTAAATCAGCCCCAGCATTTT

d_gene: TRBD1
v_gene: TRBV7-2
abundance: -
j_gene: TRBJ1-3
CDR3aa: CASSLRGQVSGNTIYF
CDR3nt: TGTGCCAGCAGCTTGAGAGGACAGGTCTCTGGAAACACCATATATTTT

d_gene: -
v_gene: TRBV7-6
abundance: -
j_gene: TRBJ1-1
CDR3aa: CASAGLDTEAFF
CDR3nt: TGTGCCAGCGCAGGATTAGACACTGAAGCTTTCTTT

d_gene: TRBD1
v_gene: TRBV15
abundance: -
j_gene: TRBJ2-3
CDR3aa: CATALTGRPTDTQYF
CDR3nt: TGTGCCACCGCCCTGACAGGGCGCCCCACAGATACGCAGTATTTT

d_gene: -
v_gene: TRBV5-1
abundance: -
j_gene: TRBJ1-4
CDR3aa: CASSLRGVATNEKLFF
CDR3nt: TGCGCCAGCAGCTTAAGAGGAGTTGCAACTAATGAAAAACTGTTTTTT

d_gene: -
v_gene: TRBV6-6
abundance: -
j_gene: TRBJ2-3
CDR3aa: CASKLTVGDTDTQYF
CDR3nt: TGTGCCAGTAAGCTGACAGTAGGCGACACAGATACGCAGTATTTT

d_gene: -
v_gene: TRBV6-1
abundance: -
j_gene: TRBJ1-4
CDR3aa: CASSGLRGVDEKLFF
CDR3nt: TGTGCCAGCAGTGGGCTTAGGGGCGTTGATGAAAAACTGTTTTTT

d_gene: -
v_gene: TRBV4-2
abundance: few
j_gene: TRBJ2-2
CDR3aa: CASSSLQGNSGELFF
CDR3nt: TGTGCCAGCAGCTCGCTTCAGGGGAACTCCGGGGAGCTGTTTTTT

d_gene: TRBD1
v_gene: TRBV28
abundance: -
j_gene: TRBJ1-1
CDR3aa: CASGQTGGRTEAFF
CDR3nt: TGTGCCAGCGGGCAGACAGGGGGCCGTACTGAAGCTTTCTTT

d_gene: TRBD1
v_gene: TRBV5-1
abundance: -
j_gene: TRBJ2-2
CDR3aa: CASLPGQGNTGELFF
CDR3nt: TGCGCCAGCCTCCCCGGACAGGGGAACACCGGGGAGCTGTTTTTT

d_gene: TRBD2
v_gene: TRBV7-8
abundance: -
j_gene: TRBJ2-5
CDR3aa: CASSFSGPGGETQYF
CDR3nt: TGTGCCAGCAGCTTCAGCGGTCCGGGGGGGGAGACCCAGTACTTC

d_gene: -
v_gene: TRBV7-6
abundance: -
j_gene: TRBJ2-3
CDR3aa: CASSASRVTDTQYF
CDR3nt: TGTGCCAGCAGCGCATCCCGAGTCACAGATACGCAGTATTTT

d_gene: TRBD1
v_gene: TRBV4-1
abundance: -
j_gene: TRBJ2-1
CDR3aa: CASSQATGEYNEQFF
CDR3nt: TGCGCCAGCAGCCAAGCCACAGGGGAGTACAATGAGCAGTTCTTC

d_gene: -
v_gene: TRBV19
abundance: few
j_gene: TRBJ1-4
CDR3aa: CASSIPGPQATNEKLFF
CDR3nt: TGTGCCAGTAGTATCCCCGGCCCGCAGGCAACTAATGAAAAACTGTTTTTT

d_gene: TRBD1
v_gene: TRBV19
abundance: -
j_gene: TRBJ1-1
CDR3aa: CASMARDRNTEAFF
CDR3nt: TGTGCCAGTATGGCCCGGGACAGGAACACTGAAGCTTTCTTT

d_gene: -
v_gene: TRBV19
abundance: few
j_gene: TRBJ1-1
CDR3aa: CASSWTGHPNTEAFF
CDR3nt: TGTGCCAGTAGTTGGACGGGACACCCGAACACTGAAGCTTTCTTT

d_gene: TRBD1
v_gene: TRBV7-6
abundance: -
j_gene: TRBJ1-2
CDR3aa: CASSLGVGGDANYGYTF
CDR3nt: TGTGCCAGCAGCTTAGGTGTAGGGGGCGACGCTAACTATGGCTACACCTTC

d_gene: TRBD1
v_gene: TRBV5-4
abundance: few
j_gene: TRBJ2-1
CDR3aa: CASSTGTASYNEQFF
CDR3nt: TGTGCCAGCAGCACAGGGACAGCCTCCTACAATGAGCAGTTCTTC

d_gene: -
v_gene: TRBV5-1
abundance: few
j_gene: TRBJ2-6
CDR3aa: CASSHRAGANVLTF
CDR3nt: TGCGCCAGCAGCCACAGGGCTGGGGCCAACGTCCTGACTTTC

d_gene: -
v_gene: TRBV10-3
abundance: once
j_gene: TRBJ2-2
CDR3aa: CAAAGDANTGELFF
CDR3nt: TGTGCCGCCGCAGGGGACGCGAACACCGGGGAGCTGTTTTTT

d_gene: TRBD1
v_gene: TRBV7-8
abundance: once
j_gene: TRBJ2-2
CDR3aa: CASSSTGVGGELFF
CDR3nt: TGTGCCAGCAGCTCGACAGGGGTCGGCGGGGAGCTGTTTTTT

d_gene: -
v_gene: TRBV6-1
abundance: few
j_gene: TRBJ1-1
CDR3aa: CAIMRGFDTEAFF
CDR3nt: TGTGCCATCATGCGGGGGTTCGACACTGAAGCTTTCTTT

d_gene: -
v_gene: TRBV29-1
abundance: -
j_gene: TRBJ2-2
CDR3aa: CSVEHRSNTGELFF
CDR3nt: TGCAGCGTAGAACACAGATCGAACACCGGGGAGCTGTTTTTT

d_gene: -
v_gene: TRBV2
abundance: -
j_gene: TRBJ1-2
CDR3aa: CASSENGLAGRDGYTF
CDR3nt: TGTGCCAGCAGTGAAAATGGCCTAGCGGGAAGGGACGGCTACACCTTC

d_gene: -
v_gene: TRBV5-4
abundance: -
j_gene: TRBJ2-3
CDR3aa: CASSHDRSAQYF
CDR3nt: TGTGCCAGCAGTCACGACAGGTCTGCGCAGTATTTT

d_gene: -
v_gene: TRBV6-4
abundance: few
j_gene: TRBJ2-6
CDR3aa: CASSEKSSGANVLTF
CDR3nt: TGTGCCAGCAGCGAAAAGAGCTCTGGGGCCAACGTCCTGACTTTC

d_gene: -
v_gene: TRBV23-1
abundance: once
j_gene: TRBJ1-2
CDR3aa: CASSQLSRGRDSDYGYTF
CDR3nt: TGCGCCAGCAGTCAGCTCTCCAGAGGGCGAGATAGTGACTATGGCTACACCTTC

d_gene: -
v_gene: TRBV7-7
abundance: -
j_gene: TRBJ1-3
CDR3aa: CASSPEGGSGNTIYF
CDR3nt: TGTGCTAGCAGCCCCGAAGGGGGATCTGGAAACACCATATATTTT

d_gene: TRBD1
v_gene: TRBV7-9
abundance: -
j_gene: TRBJ2-5
CDR3aa: CSSSLAGQGAKTQYF
CDR3nt: TGTTCCAGCAGCTTAGCGGGACAGGGGGCGAAGACCCAGTACTTC